This entry features one T cell receptor beta chain sequence. This receptor's antigen is unknown. No clone much larger than this one lies a single base away; base qualities are absent. In Seattle, one collaborating source enrolled patients while the infection was active and tracked those patients longitudinally over the course of disease. The collaborating institutions used their own protocols to collect whole blood in K2EDTA tubes. Collaborator samples were shipped for TCRbeta analysis as frozen whole blood, isolated PBMCs, or DNA extracted from either sample type. TCRbeta CDR3 regions were amplified from genomic DNA by means of the immunoSEQ Assay, a bias-controlled multiplex PCR. As for the authors' bioinformatics: Within the assay, amplification of reference gene primers was used to estimate how many nucleated cells each sample contained. To quantify the absolute abundance of each unique TCRbeta CDR3 rearrangement, sequence reads were collapsed and filtered. For each sample, productive Simpson clonality was calculated as the square root of Simpson's diversity index across productive rearrangements. The table was pulled from immuneACCESS by TCRdb, which kept in-frame rearrangements only. Such tables lose some clones; where checked, under half of the loss comes from unresolved V genes, and the rest has no known cause. D and trimming were read from the DNA, whereas the V and J calls and clone size are those reported in that table. This sample comprises roughly 300,000 clones, 85% to 90% of them detected only once. The ten largest account for 1.5% to 2% of the sample.

This specimen belongs to a study of blood T cell repertoires in COVID-19 (TCRdb year 2020). Context from the whole study: Samples from collaborators originated in the United States, Italy and Spain and spanned both the acute and convalescent phases of COVID-19. The material from the prospective study consisted of cDNA or gDNA derived from T cells, B-cell-depleted T cells, or PBMCs. The dataset comprised deeply sampled blood TCRbeta repertoires from subjects exposed to, actively infected with, or recovered from COVID-19. The repertoires were released in a freely available public database intended as a resource for research on the immune response to SARS-CoV-2. The samples were drawn from the first 160 participants of the ongoing ImmuneRACE study and from under 1,500 subjects provided by 6 global collaborators. Nearly every sample came with metadata listing a de-identified subject ID, COVID-19 status, age in years and sex. Where available, HLA class I and class II types were taken from metadata supplied by the sample provider and were not determined by assay-based typing.

Study-wide conclusions, independent of this receptor: Clinical and demographic metadata were provided uncurated, with the amount varying by source and participant.

V is pared back by 1 base and J by 11 bases, with 9 bases lying between the germline termini. The CDR3 contains 12 residues, cysteine and phenylalanine counted. CDR3 DNA is the only sequence kept; it has 36 bases, read in frame from the first base. Per the germline V gene, SGHTA is the CDR1 and FQGNSA is the CDR2. The sequenced material came from peripheral blood. This sequence was found in a woman aged 25 to 39 with COVID-19, enrolled during active disease. This chain joins TRBV7-2 to TRBJ1-3, and possibly TRBD1, on 5 matching bases. The CDR3 region reads CASSLVGGAIYF. The sequenced DNA is TGTGCCAGCAGCTTAGTGGGGGGGGCCATATATTTT.